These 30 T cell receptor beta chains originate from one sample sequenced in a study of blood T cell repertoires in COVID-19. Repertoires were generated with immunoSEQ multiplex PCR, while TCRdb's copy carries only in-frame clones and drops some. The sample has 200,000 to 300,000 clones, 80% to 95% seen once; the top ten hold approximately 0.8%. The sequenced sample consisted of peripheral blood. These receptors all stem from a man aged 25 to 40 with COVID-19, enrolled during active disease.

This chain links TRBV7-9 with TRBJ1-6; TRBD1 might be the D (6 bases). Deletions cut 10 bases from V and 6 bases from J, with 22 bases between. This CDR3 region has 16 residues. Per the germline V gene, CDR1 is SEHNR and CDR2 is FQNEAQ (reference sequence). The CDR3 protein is CATEPDRLWANSPLHF. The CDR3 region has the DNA TGTGCCACCGAACCGGACAGACTTTGGGCTAATTCACCCCTCCACTTT.

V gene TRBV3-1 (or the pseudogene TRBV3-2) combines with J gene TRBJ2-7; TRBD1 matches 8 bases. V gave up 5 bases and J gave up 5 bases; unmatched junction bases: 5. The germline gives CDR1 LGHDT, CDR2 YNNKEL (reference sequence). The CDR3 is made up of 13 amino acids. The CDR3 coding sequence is TGTGCCAGCAGCAATACAGGGGGACACGAGCAGTACTTC. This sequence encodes CASSNTGGHEQYF.

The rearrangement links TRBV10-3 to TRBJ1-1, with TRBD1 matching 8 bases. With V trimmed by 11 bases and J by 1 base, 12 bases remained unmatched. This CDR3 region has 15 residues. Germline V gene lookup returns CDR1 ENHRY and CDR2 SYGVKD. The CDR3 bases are TGTGCCTCGGGGCAGGGGGCGATTGGGAACACTGAAGCTTTCTTT. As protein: CASGQGAIGNTEAFF.

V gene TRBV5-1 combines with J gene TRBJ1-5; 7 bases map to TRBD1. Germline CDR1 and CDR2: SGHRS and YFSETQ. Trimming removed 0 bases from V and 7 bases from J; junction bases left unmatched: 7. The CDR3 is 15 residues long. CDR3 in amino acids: CASSLEGGAAQPQHF. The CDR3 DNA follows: TGCGCCAGCAGCTTGGAAGGGGGCGCAGCCCAGCCCCAGCATTTT.

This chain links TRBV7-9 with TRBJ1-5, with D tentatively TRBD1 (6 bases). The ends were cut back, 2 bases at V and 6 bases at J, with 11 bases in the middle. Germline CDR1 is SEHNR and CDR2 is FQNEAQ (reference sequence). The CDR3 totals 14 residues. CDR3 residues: CASSLSGGLQPQHF. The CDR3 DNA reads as TGTGCCAGCAGCTTATCGGGGGGGCTTCAGCCCCAGCATTTT. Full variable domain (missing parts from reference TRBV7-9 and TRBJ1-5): DTGVSQNPRHKITKRGQNVTFRCDPISEHNRLYWYRQTLGQGPEFLTYFQNEAQLEKSRLLSDRFSAERPKGSFSTLEIQRTEQGDSAMYLCASSLSGGLQPQHFGDGTRLSIL.

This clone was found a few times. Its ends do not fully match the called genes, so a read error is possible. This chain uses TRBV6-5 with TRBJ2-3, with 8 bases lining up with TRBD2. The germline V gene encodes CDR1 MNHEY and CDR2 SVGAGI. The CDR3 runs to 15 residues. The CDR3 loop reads CASSNSGLVVDTQYF. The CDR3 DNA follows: TGTGCCAGCAGTAACTCGGGACTAGTGGTAGATACGCAGTATTTT.

The CDR3, as DNA: TGCGCCAGCAGCATGGACAGGGGGGCCGGGGAGCTGTTTTTT. It encodes CASSMDRGAGELFF. The chain is built from TRBV5-1 and TRBJ2-2; 10 bases are shared with TRBD1. The CDR3 sequence is 14 residues long. CDR1 is SGHRS, CDR2 YFSETQ, per germline. V was clipped by 4 bases and J by 6 bases; unmatched bases: 3. The whole variable domain, filled in from reference TRBV5-1 and TRBJ2-2, reads KAGVTQTPRYLIKTRGQQVTLSCSPISGHRSVSWYQQTPGQGLQFLFEYFSETQRNKGNFPGRFSGRQFSNSRSEMNVSTLELGDSALYLCASSMDRGAGELFFGEGSRLTVL.

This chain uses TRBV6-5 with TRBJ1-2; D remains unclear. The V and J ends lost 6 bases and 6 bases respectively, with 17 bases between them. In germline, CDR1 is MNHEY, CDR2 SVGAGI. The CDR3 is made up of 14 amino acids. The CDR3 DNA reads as TGTGCCAGCAGAAAAGATCTCAGGTTCCATGGCTACACCTTC. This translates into CASRKDLRFHGYTF.

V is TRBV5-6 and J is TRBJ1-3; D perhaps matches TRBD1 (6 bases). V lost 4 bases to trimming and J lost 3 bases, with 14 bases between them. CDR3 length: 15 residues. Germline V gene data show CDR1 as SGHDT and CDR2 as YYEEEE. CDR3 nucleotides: TGTGCCAGCAGCCCCGGACAGTCCCGTGGAAACACCATATATTTT. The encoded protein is CASSPGQSRGNTIYF.

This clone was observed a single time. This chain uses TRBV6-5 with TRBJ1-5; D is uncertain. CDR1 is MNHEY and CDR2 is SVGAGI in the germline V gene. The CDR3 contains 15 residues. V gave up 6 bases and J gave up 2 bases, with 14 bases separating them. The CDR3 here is CASRTSPVGNQPQHF. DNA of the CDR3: TGTGCCAGCAGGACATCTCCGGTGGGCAATCAGCCCCAGCATTTT.

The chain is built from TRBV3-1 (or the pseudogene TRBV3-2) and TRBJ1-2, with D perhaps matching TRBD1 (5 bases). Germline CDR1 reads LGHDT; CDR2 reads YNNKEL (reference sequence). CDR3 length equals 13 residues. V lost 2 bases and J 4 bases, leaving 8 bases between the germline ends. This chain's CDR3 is CASSQFGGYGYTF. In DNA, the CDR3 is TGTGCCAGCAGCCAATTCGGGGGCTATGGCTACACCTTC.

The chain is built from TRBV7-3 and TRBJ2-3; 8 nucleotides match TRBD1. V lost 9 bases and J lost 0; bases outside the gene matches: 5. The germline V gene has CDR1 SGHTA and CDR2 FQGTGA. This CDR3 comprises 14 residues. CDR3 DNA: TGTGCCAGTGGACAGGGACGAAGCACAGATACGCAGTATTTT. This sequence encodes CASGQGRSTDTQYF.

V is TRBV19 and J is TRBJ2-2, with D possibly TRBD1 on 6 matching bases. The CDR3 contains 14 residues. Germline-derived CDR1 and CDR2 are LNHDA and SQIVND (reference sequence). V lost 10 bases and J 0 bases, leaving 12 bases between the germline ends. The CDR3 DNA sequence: TGTGCCACCAGGGGATTGCCGAACACCGGGGAGCTGTTTTTT. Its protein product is CATRGLPNTGELFF.

Written as DNA, the CDR3 is TGTGCCAGCAGCCAGACTAGCGGGGGGATCGGGGAGCTGTTTTTT. It codes for CASSQTSGGIGELFF. The rearrangement links TRBV7-3 to TRBJ2-2; the match to TRBD2 covers 13 bases. The V and J ends lost 5 bases and 7 bases, in that order; junction bases with no gene match: 4. The CDR3 is 15 amino acids. Germline assignment: CDR1 SGHTA and CDR2 FQGTGA.

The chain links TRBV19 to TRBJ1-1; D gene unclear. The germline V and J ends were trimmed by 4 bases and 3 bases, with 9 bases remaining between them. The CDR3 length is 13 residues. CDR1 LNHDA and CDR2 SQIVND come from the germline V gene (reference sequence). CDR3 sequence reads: CASSTRGDTEAFF. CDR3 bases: TGTGCCAGTAGTACCCGCGGGGACACTGAAGCTTTCTTT.

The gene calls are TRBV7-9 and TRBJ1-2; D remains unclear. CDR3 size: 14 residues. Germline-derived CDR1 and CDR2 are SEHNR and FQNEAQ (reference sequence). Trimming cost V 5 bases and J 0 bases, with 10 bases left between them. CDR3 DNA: TGTGCCAGCAGCCCCCTAGGCGCTAACTATGGCTACACCTTC. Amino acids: CASSPLGANYGYTF.

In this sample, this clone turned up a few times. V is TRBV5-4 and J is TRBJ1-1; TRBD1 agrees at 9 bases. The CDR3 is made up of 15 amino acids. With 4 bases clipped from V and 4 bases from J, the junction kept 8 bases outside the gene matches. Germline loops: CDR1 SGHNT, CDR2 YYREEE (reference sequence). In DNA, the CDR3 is TGTGCCAGCAGCCCCGTGGGACAGGGAATCACTGAAGCTTTCTTT. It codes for CASSPVGQGITEAFF.

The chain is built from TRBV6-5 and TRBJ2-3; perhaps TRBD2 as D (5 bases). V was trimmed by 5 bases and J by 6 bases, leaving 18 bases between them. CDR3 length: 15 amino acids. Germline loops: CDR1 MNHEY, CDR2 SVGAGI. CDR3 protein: CASSQTGVFHDTQYF. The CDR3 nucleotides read TGTGCCAGCAGTCAAACCGGGGTATTCCATGATACGCAGTATTTT.

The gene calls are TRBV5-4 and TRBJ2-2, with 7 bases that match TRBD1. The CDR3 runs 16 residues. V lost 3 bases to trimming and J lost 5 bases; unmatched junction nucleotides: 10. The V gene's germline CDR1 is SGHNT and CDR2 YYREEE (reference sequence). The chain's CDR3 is CASSSAGYRGTGELFF. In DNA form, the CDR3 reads TGTGCCAGCAGCTCCGCCGGATACAGGGGAACCGGGGAGCTGTTTTTT.

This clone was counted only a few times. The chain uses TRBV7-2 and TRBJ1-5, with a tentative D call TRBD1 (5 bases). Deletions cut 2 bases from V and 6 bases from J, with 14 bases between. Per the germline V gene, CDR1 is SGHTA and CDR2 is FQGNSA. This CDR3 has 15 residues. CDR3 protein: CASSLSGGAGQPQHF. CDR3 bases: TGTGCCAGCAGCTTATCCGGGGGTGCAGGTCAGCCCCAGCATTTT. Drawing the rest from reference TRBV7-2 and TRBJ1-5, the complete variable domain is GAGVSQSPSNKVTEKGKDVELRCDPISGHTALYWYRQSLGQGLEFLIYFQGNSAPDKSGLPSDRFSAERTGGSVSTLTIQRTQQEDSAVYLCASSLSGGAGQPQHFGDGTRLSIL.

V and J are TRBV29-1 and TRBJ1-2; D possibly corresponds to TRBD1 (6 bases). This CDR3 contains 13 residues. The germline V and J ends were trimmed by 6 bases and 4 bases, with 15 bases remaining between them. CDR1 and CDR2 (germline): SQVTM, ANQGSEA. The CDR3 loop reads CSVRTEKIYGYTF. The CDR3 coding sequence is TGCAGCGTGCGGACAGAGAAAATCTATGGCTACACCTTC.

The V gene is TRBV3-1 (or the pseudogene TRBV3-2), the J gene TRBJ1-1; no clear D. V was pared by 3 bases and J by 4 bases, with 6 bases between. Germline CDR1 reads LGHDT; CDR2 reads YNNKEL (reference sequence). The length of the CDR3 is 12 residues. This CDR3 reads CASSHESTEAFF. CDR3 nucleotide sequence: TGTGCCAGCAGCCACGAGAGCACTGAAGCTTTCTTT.

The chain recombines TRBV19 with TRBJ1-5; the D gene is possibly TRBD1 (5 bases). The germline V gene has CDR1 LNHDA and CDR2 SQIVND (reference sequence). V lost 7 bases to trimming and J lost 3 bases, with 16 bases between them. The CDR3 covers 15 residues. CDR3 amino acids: CASTHRQGHNQPQHF. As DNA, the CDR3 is TGTGCCAGTACTCACCGGCAGGGCCACAATCAGCCCCAGCATTTT.

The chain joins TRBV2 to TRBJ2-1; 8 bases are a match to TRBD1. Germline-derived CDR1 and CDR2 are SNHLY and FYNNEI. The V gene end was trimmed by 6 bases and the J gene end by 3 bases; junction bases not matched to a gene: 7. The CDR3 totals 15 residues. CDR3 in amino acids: CASRVGTGNYNEQFF. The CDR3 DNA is TGTGCCAGCAGAGTAGGGACAGGAAACTACAATGAGCAGTTCTTC.

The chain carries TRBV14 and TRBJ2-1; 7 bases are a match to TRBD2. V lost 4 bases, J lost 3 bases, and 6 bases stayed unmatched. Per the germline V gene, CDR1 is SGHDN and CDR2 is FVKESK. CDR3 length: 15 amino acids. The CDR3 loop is CASSPNSGYYNEQFF. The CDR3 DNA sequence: TGTGCCAGCAGCCCGAATAGCGGGTACTACAATGAGCAGTTCTTC.

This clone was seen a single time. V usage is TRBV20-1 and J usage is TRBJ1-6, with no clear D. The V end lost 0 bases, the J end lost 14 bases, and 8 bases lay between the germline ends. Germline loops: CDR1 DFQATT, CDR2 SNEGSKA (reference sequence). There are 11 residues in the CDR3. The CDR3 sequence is CSARDGEALHF. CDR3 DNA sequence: TGCAGTGCTAGAGATGGGGAGGCCCTCCACTTT.

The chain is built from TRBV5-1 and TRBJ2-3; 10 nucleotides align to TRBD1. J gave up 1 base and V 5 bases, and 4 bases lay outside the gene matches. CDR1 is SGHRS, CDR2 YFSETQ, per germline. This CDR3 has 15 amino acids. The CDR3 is CASSPGTGGTDTQYF. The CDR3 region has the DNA TGCGCCAGCAGTCCCGGGACAGGGGGCACAGATACGCAGTATTTT.

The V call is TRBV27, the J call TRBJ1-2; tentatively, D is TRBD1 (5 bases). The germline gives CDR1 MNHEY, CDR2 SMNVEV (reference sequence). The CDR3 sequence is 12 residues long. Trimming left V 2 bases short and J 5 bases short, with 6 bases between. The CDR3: CASSLRGYGYTF. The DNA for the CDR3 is TGTGCCAGCAGTTTAAGGGGATATGGCTACACCTTC.

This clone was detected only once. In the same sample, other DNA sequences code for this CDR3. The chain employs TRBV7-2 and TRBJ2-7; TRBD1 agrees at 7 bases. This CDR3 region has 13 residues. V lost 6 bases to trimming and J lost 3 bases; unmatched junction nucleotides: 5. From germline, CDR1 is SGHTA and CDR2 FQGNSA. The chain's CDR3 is CASSRGGGYEQYF. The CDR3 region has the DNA TGTGCCAGCAGTCGAGGGGGCGGCTACGAGCAGTACTTC.

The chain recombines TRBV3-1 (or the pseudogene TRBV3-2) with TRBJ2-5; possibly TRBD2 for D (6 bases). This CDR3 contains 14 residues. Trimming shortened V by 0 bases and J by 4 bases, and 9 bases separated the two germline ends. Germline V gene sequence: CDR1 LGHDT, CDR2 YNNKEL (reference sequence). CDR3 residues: CASSQDLGGETQYF. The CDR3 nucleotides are TGTGCCAGCAGCCAAGACCTGGGGGGAGAGACCCAGTACTTC.